The present T cell receptor beta chain was sequenced within a study of CD8 T cells in Susac syndrome. Random hexamers primed reverse transcription of about 0.45 to 1 ug RNA. Amplification of TCR beta CDR3 spanned 54 Vbeta and 13 Jbeta via immunoSEQ multiplex PCR. TCRdb re-called the immunoSEQ multiplex PCR reads with MiXCR, one entry per CDR3 protein. The sample contains 190,000 or so distinct CDR3 sequences, over 90% of which appear only once. There are 14 residues in the CDR3. Trimming left V 5 bases short and J 6 bases short, with 16 bases between. From germline, CDR1 is SEHNR and CDR2 FQNEAQ (reference sequence).

The rearrangement links TRBV7-9 to TRBJ1-2; D is unresolved. This sequence was found in a human donor with multiple sclerosis. Sequencing used CD4+ T cells from PBMCs. The CDR3 region is CASSEEVRRHGYTF. In DNA form, the CDR3 reads TGTGCCAGCAGCGAAGAAGTTCGCCGCCATGGCTACACCTTC. Filled out from reference TRBV7-9 and TRBJ1-2, the complete variable domain reads DTGVSQNPRHKITKRGQNVTFRCDPISEHNRLYWYRQTLGQGPEFLTYFQNEAQLEKSRLLSDRFSAERPKGSFSTLEIQRTEQGDSAMYLCASSEEVRRHGYTFGSGTRLTVV.